One sample yielded the 27 T cell receptor beta chains listed below, sequenced in a study of TIL therapy for anti-PD-1-resistant metastatic lung cancer. The time point is: pre-treatment sample, taken before nivolumab and TIL therapy. The immunoSEQ assay was v3. Generated by immunoSEQ multiplex PCR, the TCRdb table keeps only in-frame clones and is missing some. The sample carries just over 20,000 clones, 60% to 85% recorded once. The sequenced sample was blood, obtained at baseline. The receptors stem from a person between 30 and 79 years old with non-small cell lung cancer.

V is TRBV9 and J is TRBJ2-2; no definite D call. Trimming shortened V by 3 bases and J by 7 bases, and 7 bases separated the two germline ends. The CDR3 length is 12 residues. Germline assignment: CDR1 SGDLS and CDR2 YYNGEE. The CDR3, as DNA: TGTGCCAGCAGCGAGCGACACGGGGAGCTGTTTTTT. Encoded protein: CASSERHGELFF.

The chain couples TRBV19 to TRBJ2-7; perhaps TRBD2 as D (6 bases). Per the germline V gene, CDR1 is LNHDA and CDR2 is SQIVND (reference sequence). The CDR3 extends over 13 amino acids. Trimming took off 3 bases at V and 2 bases at J, with 8 bases between the two ends. CDR3 amino acids: CASSIERAYEQYF. DNA of the CDR3: TGTGCCAGTAGTATCGAGCGGGCCTACGAGCAGTACTTC.

J is TRBJ1-6 and V is TRBV28; D is uncertain. V was clipped by 3 bases and J by 5 bases, with 5 bases between them. The CDR3 has 13 residues. The germline V gene encodes CDR1 MDHEN and CDR2 SYDVKM. The CDR3 loop is CASSFRDNSPLHF. CDR3 nucleotides: TGTGCCAGCAGTTTTCGGGATAATTCACCCCTCCACTTT. The full variable domain, with the rest looked up from reference TRBV28 and TRBJ1-6, is DVKVTQSSRYLVKRTGEKVFLECVQDMDHENMFWYRQDPGLGLRLIYFSYDVKMKEKGDIPEGYSVSREKKERFSLILESASTNQTSMYLCASSFRDNSPLHFGNGTRLTVT.

The V call is TRBV7-9, the J call TRBJ2-1; tentatively, D is TRBD1 or TRBD2 (5 bases each). CDR3 size: 12 residues. Germline V CDR1 and CDR2: SEHNR, FQNEAQ (reference sequence). Trimming shortened V by 7 bases and J by 9 bases, and 13 bases separated the two germline ends. CDR3 nucleotides: TGTGCCAGCACACCCTCGAGGGGTGAGCAGTTCTTC. It is translated as CASTPSRGEQFF.

The chain links TRBV4-3 to TRBJ2-1; TRBD2 matches at 9 bases. The junction had 5 bases not matched to a gene; V was cut back by 1 base and J by 7 bases. This CDR3 spans 15 amino acids. Germline V CDR1 and CDR2: LGHNA, YSLEER. The CDR3 protein is CASSQAGGRGNEQFF. The DNA for the CDR3 is TGCGCCAGCAGCCAAGCTGGCGGGAGGGGGAATGAGCAGTTCTTC.

This sequence joins TRBV19 and TRBJ2-5, with 11 bases lining up with TRBD2. The end of the DNA is better explained by TRBJ2-7, so the J call may be wrong. The CDR3 totals 15 residues. Germline loops: CDR1 LNHDA, CDR2 SQIVND (reference sequence). CDR3 bases: TGTGCCAGTAGTAGGGGACTAGCGGTGACCTACGAGCAGTACTTC. Amino acids: CASSRGLAVTYEQYF.

The chain recombines TRBV7-9 with TRBJ2-7; D gene ambiguous. Germline V CDR1 and CDR2: SEHNR, FQNEAQ (reference sequence). Trimming cost V 5 bases and J 2 bases, with 16 bases left between them. The CDR3 has 15 amino acids. The CDR3 sequence: CASSPRVSSAYEQYF. The CDR3 coding sequence is TGTGCCAGCAGCCCTAGGGTCTCCTCGGCCTACGAGCAGTACTTC.

The chain combines TRBV10-3 with TRBJ2-7; 15 nucleotides align to TRBD2. This CDR3 spans 17 amino acids. CDR1 and CDR2 from the germline V gene are ENHRY and SYGVKD. V gave up 3 bases and J gave up 3 bases; unmatched junction bases: 6. CDR3 DNA sequence: TGTGCCATCAGTGACGGACTAGCGGGAGGGCCAATCTACGAGCAGTACTTC. Encoded protein: CAISDGLAGGPIYEQYF.

This chain links TRBV2 with TRBJ1-1, with TRBD1 as a possible D gene (6 bases). CDR1 is SNHLY and CDR2 is FYNNEI in the germline V gene. The CDR3 consists of 15 residues. Between the trimmed V and J ends, which lost 8 bases and 0 bases, there was a span of 16 bases. In nucleotides, the CDR3 is TGTGCCAGCGGACCGAGGGGGTTGATGAACACTGAAGCTTTCTTT. This encodes CASGPRGLMNTEAFF. Complete variable domain (other parts from reference TRBV2 and TRBJ1-1): EPEVTQTPSHQVTQMGQEVILRCVPISNHLYFYWYRQILGQKVEFLVSFYNNEISEKSEIFDDQFSVERPDGSNFTLKIRSTKLEDSAMYFCASGPRGLMNTEAFFGQGTRLTVV.

The rearrangement joins TRBV5-1 to TRBJ2-5; D perhaps matches TRBD1 (5 bases). The V gene's germline CDR1 is SGHRS and CDR2 YFSETQ. The CDR3 covers 14 residues. The V end was cut by 6 bases, the J end by 2 bases, with 14 bases between. CDR3 nucleotides: TGCGCCAGCACCCGGCGGCAGGGTCAAGAGACCCAGTACTTC. Amino acids: CASTRRQGQETQYF.

By sample share, this clone is medium-sized. The chain uses TRBV6-5 and TRBJ1-5; TRBD1 matches 8 bases. CDR3 size: 13 residues. CDR1 MNHEY and CDR2 SVGAGI come from the germline V gene. The trim removed 4 bases at V and 7 bases at J, leaving 3 bases unmatched. DNA for the CDR3: TGTGCCAGCAGTTCGGCAGGGGGCCAGCCCCAGCATTTT. Translated, it gives CASSSAGGQPQHF.

This clone was recorded a few times. V and J are TRBV30 and TRBJ2-7; TRBD1 matches 8 bases. The CDR3 has 15 amino acids. V was clipped by 0 bases and J by 3 bases; unmatched bases: 7. The V gene's germline CDR1 is GTSNPN and CDR2 SVGIG (reference sequence). The CDR3 region is CAWSVFQGAHYEQYF. The CDR3 DNA reads TGTGCCTGGAGTGTTTTTCAGGGGGCCCACTACGAGCAGTACTTC.

This sequence joins TRBV6-5 and TRBJ2-1, with 12 bases fitting TRBD2. With V trimmed by 2 bases and J by 6 bases, 2 bases remained unmatched. The CDR3 extends over 15 amino acids. Germline V gene sequence: CDR1 MNHEY, CDR2 SVGAGI. CDR3 region: CASSYPSGRGNEQFF. DNA of the CDR3: TGTGCCAGCAGTTACCCTAGCGGGAGGGGCAATGAGCAGTTCTTC.

This chain uses TRBV10-3 with TRBJ2-5; D remains unclear. Germline lookup yields CDR1 ENHRY and CDR2 SYGVKD. The germline V and J ends were trimmed by 5 bases and 14 bases, with 21 bases remaining between them. This CDR3 region has 13 residues. The CDR3 loop is CAISTVRNYEQYF. CDR3 DNA sequence: TGTGCCATCAGTACGGTACGCAACTACGAGCAATACTTC.

The chain is built from TRBV30 and TRBJ1-6; maybe TRBD1 (5 bases). Trimming shortened V by 3 bases and J by 9 bases, and 15 bases separated the two germline ends. Germline assignment: CDR1 GTSNPN and CDR2 SVGIG (reference sequence). The CDR3 sequence is 14 residues long. The CDR3 bases are TGTGCCTGGAGCGACAATAGGGGTTTTTCACCCCTCCACTTT. Amino acid sequence: CAWSDNRGFSPLHF.

This clone was counted a few times. V is TRBV6-5 and J is TRBJ2-3, with a tentative D call TRBD2 (5 bases). Germline CDR1 reads MNHEY; CDR2 reads SVGAGI. The germline V and J ends were trimmed by 2 bases and 4 bases, with 10 bases remaining between them. The CDR3 is made up of 14 amino acids. As DNA, the CDR3 is TGTGCCAGCAGTTACGAGGGCCGCTCAGATACGCAGTATTTT. Protein: CASSYEGRSDTQYF.

The chain joins TRBV11-1 to TRBJ1-4; D unclear. Germline CDR1 is SGHAT and CDR2 is FQDESV (reference sequence). This CDR3 is built from 14 residues. V lost 5 bases and J 6 bases, leaving 13 bases between the germline ends. CDR3 residues: CASSPRTGYEKLFF. CDR3 DNA: TGTGCCAGCAGCCCCCGGACGGGGTATGAAAAACTGTTTTTT.

This rearrangement joins TRBV6-5 to TRBJ1-3; tentative D call: TRBD1 (5 bases). V dropped 6 bases and J dropped 4 bases, with 10 bases sitting between them. Germline CDR1 is MNHEY and CDR2 is SVGAGI. The CDR3 loop spans 13 amino acids. CDR3 region: CASSRDPGNTIYF. CDR3 sequence (DNA): TGTGCCAGCAGCCGGGACCCCGGAAACACCATATATTTT.

The chain has TRBV6-1 and TRBJ2-6; a possible D gene is TRBD1 (5 bases). Per the germline V gene, CDR1 is MNHNS and CDR2 is SASEGT. The V end lost 5 bases, the J end lost 1 base, and 9 bases lay between the germline ends. This CDR3 has 15 amino acids. For the CDR3, the DNA is TGTGCCAGCAGTCCTCAGGGATCTGGGGCCAACGTCCTGACTTTC. Protein sequence: CASSPQGSGANVLTF.

This clone was observed once. The rearrangement uses TRBV14 and TRBJ2-7; D tentatively reads TRBD1 or TRBD2 (6 bases each). The germline V gene encodes CDR1 SGHDN and CDR2 FVKESK. This CDR3 has 17 residues. With 3 bases removed from V and 2 bases from J, the gap between germline ends came to 20 bases. The CDR3 here is CASSQSFDWGAAYEQYF. The DNA of the CDR3 is TGTGCCAGCAGCCAGTCATTCGATTGGGGGGCCGCCTACGAGCAGTACTTC. The variable domain in full, completed from reference TRBV14 and TRBJ2-7, reads EAGVTQFPSHSVIEKGQTVTLRCDPISGHDNLYWYRRVMGKEIKFLLHFVKESKQDESGMPNNRFLAERTGGTYSTLKVQPAELEDSGVYFCASSQSFDWGAAYEQYFGPGTRLTVT.

This clone was detected only a few times. This chain connects TRBV9 to TRBJ2-2, with 7 bases lining up with TRBD1. The CDR3 runs 15 residues. After removal of 3 bases from V and 0 bases from J, the junction contained 2 bases not matched to a gene. CDR1 and CDR2 (germline): SGDLS, YYNGEE. CDR3 region: CASSGTGANTGELFF. The CDR3 region has the DNA TGTGCCAGCAGCGGGACAGGCGCGAACACCGGGGAGCTGTTTTTT. The full variable domain, with the rest looked up from reference TRBV9 and TRBJ2-2, is DSGVTQTPKHLITATGQRVTLRCSPRSGDLSVYWYQQSLDQGLQFLIQYYNGEERAKGNILERFSAQQFPDLHSELNLSSLELGDSALYFCASSGTGANTGELFFGEGSRLTVL.

The CDR3 is CASSGRTGNTIYF. CDR3 coding DNA: TGTGCCAGCAGTGGCCGGACGGGAAACACCATATATTTT. V and J are TRBV2 and TRBJ1-3, with D uncertain. In germline, CDR1 is SNHLY, CDR2 FYNNEI. The CDR3 is 13 residues long. V was cut by 4 bases and J by 4 bases, with 8 bases left in between.

This chain uses TRBV19 with TRBJ2-2; D may be TRBD1 or TRBD2 (5 bases each). V lost 6 bases to trimming and J lost 2 bases, with 7 bases between them. The CDR3 loop spans 13 amino acids. The germline V gene encodes CDR1 LNHDA and CDR2 SQIVND (reference sequence). CDR3 DNA: TGTGCCAGTAGGAGGGACAACACCGGGGAGCTGTTTTTT. Amino acids: CASRRDNTGELFF.

The V call is TRBV10-3, the J call TRBJ1-2, with D maybe TRBD1 (5 bases). The CDR3 extends over 14 amino acids. Per the germline V gene, CDR1 is ENHRY and CDR2 is SYGVKD. V lost 4 bases and J lost 4, with 13 bases in between. The CDR3, as DNA: TGTGCCATCAGTGGCTCGGGGGGGGGCTATGGCTACACCTTC. Its protein product is CAISGSGGGYGYTF.

The chain joins TRBV5-1 to TRBJ2-1; possibly TRBD1 or TRBD2 for D (6 bases each). The CDR3 has 16 residues. The V gene's germline CDR1 is SGHRS and CDR2 YFSETQ. The germline V and J ends were trimmed by 2 bases and 10 bases, with 22 bases remaining between them. In DNA form, the CDR3 reads TGCGCCAGCAGCTTTGAAGGACTGGGGGGCCGTGAGGAGCAGTTCTTC. Translating gives CASSFEGLGGREEQFF.

This rearrangement joins TRBV5-4 to TRBJ2-6, with TRBD2 matching over 10 bases. There are 18 residues in the CDR3. Germline values: CDR1 SGHNT, CDR2 YYREEE (reference sequence). Trimming cost V 3 bases and J 0 bases; bases outside gene matches: 6. Here the CDR3 reads CASSWAGLANSGANVLTF. The CDR3 DNA sequence: TGTGCCAGCAGCTGGGCGGGACTAGCGAACTCTGGGGCCAACGTCCTGACTTTC.

The table lists this clone with a few counts. The CDR3 sequence is CASSIELGQGAQYF. The CDR3 DNA follows: TGTGCCAGTAGTATAGAGCTGGGACAGGGAGCGCAGTACTTC. The chain joins TRBV19 to TRBJ2-7, with 9 positions matching TRBD1. V was pared by 0 bases and J by 9 bases, with 6 bases of the junction left unmatched. The CDR3 is made up of 14 amino acids. CDR1 LNHDA and CDR2 SQIVND come from the germline V gene (reference sequence).